This is a list of T cell receptor beta chains from one sample in a study of PD-1 blockade in classical Hodgkin lymphoma. TCRdb's copy holds only in-frame clones and misses some; the assay was immunoSEQ multiplex PCR. The sample has 60,000 or so clones, under 95% seen once; the top ten hold 9.7%. The specimen comprised peripheral blood mononuclear cells (PBMCs), sampled at baseline. The receptors here all came from a human donor with classical Hodgkin lymphoma. CDR3s include the opening cysteine and the closing phenylalanine or tryptophan. Each record gives: J gene, D gene, V gene, CDR3 protein. D genes are given only for firm matches.

TRBJ2-3 | . | TRBV28 | CASSPRLAGPDTQYF
TRBJ1-3 | . | TRBV19 | CASDDSGSGNTIYF
TRBJ2-1 | TRBD2 | TRBV28 | CASSLLAGARSYNEQFF
TRBJ1-5 | . | TRBV4-1 | CASSQDYRANQPQHF
TRBJ2-4 | . | TRBV27 | CASSLTSWDIQYF
TRBJ1-4 | . | TRBV6-5 | CASSTRREKLFF
TRBJ1-5 | . | TRBV7-9 | CASSLEESQPQHF
TRBJ2-7 | TRBD2 | TRBV11-2 | CASSLAGGNYEQYF
TRBJ2-7 | TRBD1 | TRBV10-2 | CASSESGQGSYEQYF
TRBJ2-3 | TRBD1 | TRBV5-1 | CASSLAWTGGNGRITDTQYF
TRBJ2-7 | TRBD1 | TRBV19 | CASSPTGGYEQYF
TRBJ1-2 | . | TRBV28 | CASYRQGQSNYGYTF
TRBJ2-7 | . | TRBV7-9 | CASSTGVYEQYF
TRBJ2-1 | . | TRBV9 | CASSVDRDWGDNEQFF
TRBJ1-4 | . | TRBV11-3 | CASSLGVREKLFF
TRBJ2-3 | . | TRBV6-1 | CASSAPLERSTDTQYF
TRBJ2-7 | . | TRBV10-2 | CASRPRGRGYEQYF
TRBJ2-3 | . | TRBV19 | CASRTTDTQYF
TRBJ2-7 | . | TRBV28 | CASSLDSRPTYEQYF
TRBJ1-2 | . | TRBV5-1 | CASSLVLGDGGYTF
TRBJ2-2 | TRBD2 | TRBV25-1 | CASSETSGSWAGELFF
TRBJ2-5 | . | TRBV2 | CASLVVQIETQYF
TRBJ2-3 | TRBD2 | TRBV14 | CASSQERRLATTDTQYF
TRBJ2-5 | . | TRBV6-5 | CASSPRRQETQYF
TRBJ2-2 | TRBD1 | TRBV10-3 | CATEDGQGNTGELFF
TRBJ1-4 | . | TRBV15 | CATSREGKATNEKLFF
TRBJ2-5 | . | TRBV6-6 | CASSYSMWGSGETQYF
TRBJ1-1 | . | TRBV6-6 | CASSYTAGEAFF
TRBJ1-5 | . | TRBV15 | CATSRGSGISNQPQHF
TRBJ2-3 | . | TRBV2 | CASSELGIRSDTQYF
TRBJ2-5 | . | TRBV11-1 | CASSPQRGIETQYF
TRBJ1-2 | . | TRBV7-3 | CASSLIRGFQRSNYGYTF
TRBJ1-2 | . | TRBV6-5 | CASSSHGAYGYTF
TRBJ2-3 | . | TRBV5-1 | CASSLTYTADTQYF
TRBJ2-2 | TRBD1 | TRBV5-1 | CASSAGTGVRGNTGELFF
. | . | TRBV20-1 | CSGLGYEQYF
TRBJ1-2 | . | TRBV19 | CASRVRKDSVLKGYTF
TRBJ2-1 | . | TRBV2 | CASSELGHSYNEQFF
TRBJ1-2 | . | TRBV4-2 | CASSPLTREEDGYTF
TRBJ2-5 | . | TRBV7-9 | CASSLSETQYF
TRBJ1-2 | . | TRBV5-1 | CASSLESGGFYGYTF
TRBJ2-1 | . | TRBV7-5 | CASSSVRDTTYNEQFF
TRBJ2-7 | TRBD2 | TRBV2 | CASSVQREVYEQYF
TRBJ2-1 | . | TRBV28 | CASSSPGAYNEQFF
TRBJ2-7 | . | TRBV6-5 | CASSYMGGVYEQYF
TRBJ2-1 | . | TRBV5-4 | CASSKTGTASYNEQFF
TRBJ2-7 | TRBD2 | TRBV6-1 | CASTSWEGNEQYF
TRBJ2-4 | TRBD2 | TRBV19 | CASRSVGGNIQYF
TRBJ1-5 | . | TRBV6-1 | CASRGTANSNQPQHF
TRBJ2-3 | . | TRBV7-2 | CASSLSASDTQYF
TRBJ1-2 | . | TRBV29-1 | CSVERWAGTNYGYTF
TRBJ2-3 | . | TRBV28 | CASSFAPPSTDTQYF
TRBJ2-7 | . | TRBV7-9 | CASSLDRGLLRYEQYF